These T cell receptor beta chains were read from a single sample in a study of blood T cells in healthy people across ages. TCRdb recomputed calls from the 5' RACE reads with MiXCR, one row per CDR3 protein. The sample contains 760,000 or so distinct CDR3 sequences, around 25% of which appear only once. These data were likewise used in another study, on T cells of mothers and their children.

The source material was blood. These receptor sequences come from a boy aged 5-17 years in good health. Both conserved end residues are part of each CDR3. Clone size appears in some rows only: once, few, many, or a class for an expanded clone.

clone size: -; V gene: TRBV7-8; CDR3 protein: CASSEDYLEQFF
clone size: few; V gene: TRBV29-1; CDR3 protein: CSGTGTPNVETQYF
clone size: few; V gene: TRBV7-9; CDR3 protein: CASSPPLGPNEKLFF
clone size: -; V gene: TRBV18; CDR3 protein: CASSPGSLPYF
clone size: -; V gene: TRBV7-6; CDR3 protein: CASSSGRGADTQYF
clone size: -; V gene: TRBV7-9; CDR3 protein: CASSGSAGAEQYF
clone size: few; V gene: TRBV20-1; CDR3 protein: CSARDRDRYQPQHF
clone size: -; V gene: TRBV7-2; CDR3 protein: CASSPGRLAGGQETQYF
clone size: few; V gene: TRBV11-2; CDR3 protein: CASSLAGGGYSPLHF
clone size: -; V gene: TRBV20-1; CDR3 protein: CSARRTSGGGEQFF
clone size: few; V gene: TRBV5-1; CDR3 protein: CASSVDVGATYEQYF
clone size: few; V gene: TRBV5-1; CDR3 protein: CASSLGTGSKETQYF
clone size: -; V gene: TRBV14; CDR3 protein: CASSQAGQGSYEQYF
clone size: -; V gene: TRBV29-1; CDR3 protein: CSVEAGNEQYF
clone size: -; V gene: TRBV29-1; CDR3 protein: CSVGLDDTGELFF
clone size: -; V gene: TRBV7-9; CDR3 protein: CASSSLITGGKETQYF
clone size: -; V gene: TRBV6-5; CDR3 protein: CASGNGYEQYF
clone size: -; V gene: TRBV5-1; CDR3 protein: CASSLAISSTDTQYF
clone size: few; V gene: TRBV9; CDR3 protein: CASSLRDTNYGYTF
clone size: -; V gene: TRBV9; CDR3 protein: CASSVVSSGASGELFF
clone size: once; V gene: TRBV6-5; CDR3 protein: CASSQAHTSGNTIYF
clone size: -; V gene: TRBV29-1; CDR3 protein: CSVDIPRDRDNYGYTF
clone size: -; V gene: TRBV29-1; CDR3 protein: CSVGGDSYGYTF
clone size: -; V gene: TRBV7-2; CDR3 protein: CASSQRESHEQYF
clone size: few; V gene: TRBV20-1; CDR3 protein: CSAIDRVYEQYF
clone size: few; V gene: TRBV12-3/TRBV12-4; CDR3 protein: CASSPRTSGDSSPWETQYF
clone size: few; V gene: TRBV18; CDR3 protein: CASSLDMLLAKNIQYF
clone size: -; V gene: TRBV12-3/TRBV12-4; CDR3 protein: CASSPRTGCGYTF
clone size: -; V gene: TRBV28; CDR3 protein: CASSSQRQGLDGETQYF
clone size: -; V gene: TRBV14; CDR3 protein: CASSQFSGTANEKLFF
clone size: -; V gene: TRBV7-3; CDR3 protein: CASSLRRGVYNEQFF
clone size: few; V gene: TRBV28; CDR3 protein: CASSPTGPGTIYF
clone size: -; V gene: TRBV11-2; CDR3 protein: CASSLASNNEQFF
clone size: few; V gene: TRBV28; CDR3 protein: CASSFRTADYEQYF
clone size: once; V gene: TRBV29-1; CDR3 protein: CSVETQGANYGYTF
clone size: few; V gene: TRBV29-1; CDR3 protein: CSVKRQGIQETQYF
clone size: few; V gene: TRBV6-5; CDR3 protein: CASRQGGANLETQYF
clone size: -; V gene: TRBV4-1; CDR3 protein: CASSQVGSDEQFF
clone size: -; V gene: TRBV12-3/TRBV12-4; CDR3 protein: CASSYRDVYEQYF